This T cell receptor beta chain was captured by sequencing in a study of blood T cells in healthy people across ages. Deletions cut 1 base from V and 0 bases from J, with 7 bases between. From germline, CDR1 is LNHNV and CDR2 YYDKDF (reference sequence). CDR3 length: 15 amino acids. As to this clonotype: Antigen: not known.

A second PCR of roughly 7 to 11 cycles used a sample-barcoded 5' primer and a J-beta primer mix. Each CDR3 protein gets one entry after TCRdb re-called the 5' RACE reads with MiXCR. The data show roughly 1 million distinct CDR3 sequences, under 30% seen once. Study-wide results and limits: Age showed a roughly linear inverse relationship with TCR beta diversity per million T cells.

In addition, the sample was reused for a study of T cells of mothers and their children. That investigation notes: A slight, non-significant increase in overlap was found for related mother-child pairs relative to unrelated pairs. Not a single persistent microchimeric T cell clone was detected.

Sequencing input: blood. This TCR came from a girl aged 2-10 years in good health. The rearrangement links TRBV15 to TRBJ2-1, with D possibly TRBD1 on 6 matching bases. The CDR3 sequence: CATSRGTDSYNEQFF. DNA for the CDR3: TGTGCCACCAGCAGAGGGACAGACTCCTACAATGAGCAGTTCTTC.